These 8 T cell receptor beta chains originate from one sample sequenced in a study of blood T cell repertoires in COVID-19. The method was immunoSEQ multiplex PCR; TCRdb's version includes in-frame clones alone and lacks a portion of them. The sample lists about 61,000 clones, approximately 89% occurring once. Sequencing input: peripheral blood. These receptors were collected from a man in his sixties with acute or convalescent COVID-19.

CDR3: CASHLGDTIYF. The CDR3 DNA reads TGTGCTAGCCACCTGGGAGACACCATATATTTT. The chain is built from TRBV30 and TRBJ1-3; D not certain. This CDR3 spans 11 amino acids. Germline assignment: CDR1 GTSNPN and CDR2 SVGIG (reference sequence).

This clone showed up just a few times. This chain uses TRBV10-2 with TRBJ1-1; TRBD1 agrees at 8 bases. The germline V gene encodes CDR1 WSHSY and CDR2 SAAADI. The CDR3 runs 14 residues. V shed 8 bases, J shed 4 bases, and the junction held 9 bases outside the gene matches. CDR3 bases: TGCGCCAGCTCAGGGGGCGCTGGTATCACTGAAGCTTTCTTT. Amino acid sequence: CASSGGAGITEAFF.

The chain is built from TRBV5-1 and TRBJ2-7; D might be TRBD2 (6 bases). The ends were cut back, 1 base at V and 3 bases at J, with 26 bases in the middle. Germline V gene sequence: CDR1 SGHRS, CDR2 YFSETQ. The CDR3 loop spans 19 amino acids. The CDR3: CASSLSEPGLVLKNYEQYF. The CDR3 bases are TGCGCCAGCAGCTTGAGCGAACCGGGACTCGTCTTAAAAAACTACGAGCAGTACTTC.

The chain uses TRBV18 and TRBJ1-6; D is undetermined. Looked up from germline, CDR1 is KGHSH and CDR2 is LQKENI. This CDR3 region has 15 residues. Trimming removed 6 bases from V and 5 bases from J, with 14 bases in between. CDR3 loop: CASSPLPGNNSPLHF. The CDR3 nucleotides are TGTGCCAGCTCGCCGCTCCCGGGGAATAATTCACCCCTCCACTTT.

The chain is built from TRBV19 and TRBJ1-2; no definite D call. The CDR3 covers 11 residues. In germline, CDR1 is LNHDA, CDR2 SQIVND (reference sequence). V lost 5 bases to trimming and J lost 8 bases, with 9 bases between them. CDR3 bases: TGTGCCAGTAGTGACGTGAGGGGCTACACCTTC. Translated, it gives CASSDVRGYTF.

The genes are TRBV19 and TRBJ1-1; tentatively, D is TRBD1 (6 bases). The CDR3 is made up of 14 amino acids. Trimming pared 3 bases from V and 3 bases from J, leaving 11 bases between. Germline-derived CDR1 and CDR2 are LNHDA and SQIVND (reference sequence). The CDR3 spells CASSIQGLDTEAFF. CDR3 nucleotides: TGTGCCAGTAGTATTCAGGGGTTGGACACTGAAGCTTTCTTT.

This chain links TRBV20-1 with TRBJ1-1; D is unresolved. V dropped 3 bases and J dropped 6 bases, with 8 bases sitting between them. This CDR3 is built from 11 residues. Germline-derived CDR1 and CDR2 are DFQATT and SNEGSKA (reference sequence). The CDR3 region has the DNA TGCAGTGCTAGCGGGTCCCCTGAAGCTTTCTTT. It codes for CSASGSPEAFF.

This chain joins TRBV19 and TRBJ2-5; 12 positions match TRBD2. V lost 6 bases and J lost 5; bases outside the gene matches: 4. Germline V gives CDR1 LNHDA, CDR2 SQIVND (reference sequence). The CDR3 is 14 amino acids. As DNA, the CDR3 is TGTGCCAGTAGCTCTCTAGCGGGGGGGGAGACCCAGTACTTC. Its protein is CASSSLAGGETQYF.